This T cell receptor beta chain was documented in a study of cytomegalovirus exposure and HLA in healthy donors. Overall study results and limits: A previous analysis found most TCR beta V segments productive roughly 87% or roughly 30% of the time. Sequencing likely caused a cluster of highly shared sequence variants.

Vbeta (60) and Jbeta (13) primers were used in the PCR. Profiled with immunoSEQ multiplex PCR; TCRdb holds only in-frame clones, not every one. The sample lists 150,000 to 200,000 clones; about two thirds were seen once. Concerning this clone: Antigen unknown.

The specimen was PBMCs. The TCR originated in a human donor in good health.

The CDR3 sequence: CASNQQGNGPGNEQFF. The CDR3 DNA reads TGTGCCAGCAATCAACAGGGGAACGGTCCTGGAAATGAGCAGTTCTTC. The V and J genes are TRBV2 and TRBJ2-1; 7 bases map to TRBD1. The length of the CDR3 is 16 residues. Germline CDR1 SNHLY, CDR2 FYNNEI. Trimming at V came to 7 bases and at J to 7 bases, leaving 16 bases not matched to a gene.